Below, one T cell receptor (beta chain) is given with its context. Its target is unknown. The method was immunoSEQ multiplex PCR; TCRdb's version includes in-frame clones alone and lacks a portion of them. The table lists some 22,000 clones, over 60% of them singletons. This CDR3 region has 15 residues. Trimming cost V 6 bases and J 7 bases; bases outside gene matches: 10. Germline CDR1 is LGHDT and CDR2 is YNNKEL (reference sequence). Antigen-specific CD4+ T cells were expanded with viral peptide pools in the ViraFEST assay before sequencing. Following a roughly ten-day culture, CD4+ T cells were purified. Vaccinated recipients, who were negative for nucleocapsid antibodies, had no history of SARS-CoV-2 infection. The data are from a study of vaccination effects on CD4 cells after COVID-19. Findings and limits, study-wide: Substantial clonal contraction characterized both infection- and vaccine-induced clones late after vaccination.

The sequencing used CD4+ T cells from PBMCs cultured with HCoV-NL63 spike peptides, collected before COVID-19 vaccination. The TCR sequence derives from a human donor who received a COVID-19 vaccine. The rearrangement links TRBV3-1 (or the pseudogene TRBV3-2) to TRBJ2-7; 12 bases are a match to TRBD2. The chain's CDR3 is CASRLGLAGPGEQYF. The CDR3 nucleotides are TGTGCCAGCAGACTTGGACTAGCGGGGCCGGGGGAGCAGTACTTC.